The present T cell receptor beta chain was sequenced within a study of T cells in localized non-small cell lung cancer. Worth noting for this clone: What it binds is unknown.

Study-wide points: Peak T cell clonality was found in uninvolved adjacent lung, exceeding tumor. Researchers found a median around 61 of the top 100 tumor clones in adjacent lung. Heterogeneity cannot be ruled out, as sequencing used one tumor region only.

Germline loops: CDR1 SGHDN, CDR2 FVKESK. The CDR3 has 14 amino acids. The trim removed 4 bases at V and 1 base at J, leaving 2 bases unmatched. Atypia-free adjacent lung came from at least 2 cm beyond the tumor margin. Clones were read by immunoSEQ multiplex PCR, and TCRdb kept only the in-frame ones, dropping some. The sample contains 760 or so clones, 34% of which appear only once. The receptor comes from a male donor at least 60 years old with stage II lung adenocarcinoma. V gene TRBV14 combines with J gene TRBJ1-1; 8 nucleotides agree with TRBD1. Sequenced here: normal lung tissue next to the tumor, sampled before any cancer treatment. CDR3 sequence (DNA): TGTGCCAGCAGCCGACAGGGGACGAACACTGAAGCTTTCTTT. This translates into CASSRQGTNTEAFF. The whole variable domain, filled in from reference TRBV14 and TRBJ1-1, reads EAGVTQFPSHSVIEKGQTVTLRCDPISGHDNLYWYRRVMGKEIKFLLHFVKESKQDESGMPNNRFLAERTGGTYSTLKVQPAELEDSGVYFCASSRQGTNTEAFFGQGTRLTVV.